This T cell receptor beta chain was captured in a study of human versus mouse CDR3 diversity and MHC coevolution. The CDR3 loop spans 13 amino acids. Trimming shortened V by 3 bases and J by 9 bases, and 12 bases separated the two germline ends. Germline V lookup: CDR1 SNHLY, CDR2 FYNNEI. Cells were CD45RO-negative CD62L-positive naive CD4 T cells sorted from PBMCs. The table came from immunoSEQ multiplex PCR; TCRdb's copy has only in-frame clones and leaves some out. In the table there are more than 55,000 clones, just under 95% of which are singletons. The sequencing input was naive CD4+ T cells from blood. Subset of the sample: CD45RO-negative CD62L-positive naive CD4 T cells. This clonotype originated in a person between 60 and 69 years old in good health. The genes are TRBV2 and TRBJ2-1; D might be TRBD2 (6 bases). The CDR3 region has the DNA TGTGCCAGCAGTGAGCGGGGCGAGGGTGAGCAGTTCTTC. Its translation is CASSERGEGEQFF.